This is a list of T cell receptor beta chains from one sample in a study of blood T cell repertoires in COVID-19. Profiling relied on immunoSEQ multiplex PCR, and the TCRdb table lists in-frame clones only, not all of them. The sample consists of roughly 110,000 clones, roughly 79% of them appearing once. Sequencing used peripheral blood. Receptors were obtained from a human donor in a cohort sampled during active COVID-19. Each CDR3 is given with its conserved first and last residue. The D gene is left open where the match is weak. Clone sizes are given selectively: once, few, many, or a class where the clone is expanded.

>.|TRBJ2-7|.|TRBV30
CAWNLAPSYEQYF
TGTGCCTGGAATCTTGCGCCATCCTACGAGCAGTACTTC
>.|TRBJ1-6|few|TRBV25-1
CASRRGTDSPLHF
TGTGCCAGCAGAAGAGGAACCGATTCACCCCTCCACTTT
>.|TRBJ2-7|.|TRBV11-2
CASSLPYEQYF
TGTGCCAGCAGCTTACCTTACGAGCAGTACTTC
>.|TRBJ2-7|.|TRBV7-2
CASSLGGPYEQYF
TGTGCCAGCAGCTTAGGGGGGCCCTACGAGCAGTACTTC
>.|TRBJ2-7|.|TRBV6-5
CASSRTGRSSYEQYF
TGTGCCAGCAGTCGGACGGGAAGAAGCTCCTACGAGCAGTACTTC
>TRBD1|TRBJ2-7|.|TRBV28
CASNFGGTGYVEQYF
TGTGCCAGCAACTTCGGTGGGACAGGGTATGTCGAGCAGTACTTC
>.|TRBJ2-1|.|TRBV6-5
CASSYTGSEQFF
TGTGCCAGCAGTTACACTGGGAGTGAGCAGTTCTTC
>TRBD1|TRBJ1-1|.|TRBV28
CASSIPGQGLNTEAFF
TGTGCCAGCAGTATTCCGGGACAGGGTTTGAACACTGAAGCTTTCTTT
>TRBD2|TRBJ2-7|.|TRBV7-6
CASSLELAGGYHEQYF
TGTGCCAGCAGCTTAGAACTAGCGGGGGGTTACCACGAGCAGTACTTC
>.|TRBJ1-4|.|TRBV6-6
CASGLDSFNEKLFF
TGTGCCAGCGGGTTAGACAGCTTCAATGAAAAACTGTTTTTT
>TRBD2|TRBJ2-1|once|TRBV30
CAWRKPGTSGNNEQFF
TGTGCCTGGAGGAAACCCGGGACTAGCGGGAACAATGAGCAGTTCTTC
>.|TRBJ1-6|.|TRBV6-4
CASSVAGDNSPLHF
TGTGCCAGCAGTGTGGCAGGCGATAATTCACCCCTCCACTTT
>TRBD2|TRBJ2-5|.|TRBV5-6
CASSPGLAETQYF
TGTGCCAGCAGCCCGGGACTAGCGGAGACCCAGTACTTC
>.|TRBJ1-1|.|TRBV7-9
CASSFLSSEAFF
TGTGCCAGCAGCTTTTTGAGCTCTGAAGCTTTCTTT
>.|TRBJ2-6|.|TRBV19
CASSISRGSGANVLTF
TGTGCCAGTAGTATAAGCAGGGGTAGTGGGGCCAACGTCCTGACTTTC
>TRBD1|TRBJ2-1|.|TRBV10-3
CAIRPGQVNNEQFF
TGTGCCATCAGGCCGGGACAGGTGAACAATGAGCAGTTCTTC
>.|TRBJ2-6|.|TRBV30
CAWSGSGAGANVLTF
TGTGCCTGGAGTGGATCAGGGGCTGGGGCCAACGTCCTGACTTTC
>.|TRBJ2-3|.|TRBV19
CASSLAGPDTQYF
TGTGCCAGTAGCCTTGCGGGACCAGATACGCAGTATTTT
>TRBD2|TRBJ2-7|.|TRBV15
CATSRGRGSGTFYEQYF
TGTGCCACCAGCAGAGGTCGAGGTAGCGGGACTTTCTACGAGCAGTACTTC
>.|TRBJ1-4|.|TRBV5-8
CASSLVPGSNEKLFF
TGTGCCAGCAGCTTGGTTCCAGGTAGTAATGAAAAACTGTTTTTT
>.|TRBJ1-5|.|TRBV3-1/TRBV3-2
CASSQGAGNQPQHF
TGTGCCAGCAGCCAAGGGGCAGGCAATCAGCCCCAGCATTTT
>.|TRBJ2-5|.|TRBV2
CASRETNLYQETQYF
TGTGCCAGCAGGGAGACTAATTTGTACCAAGAGACCCAGTACTTC
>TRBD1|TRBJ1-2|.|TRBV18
CASSPLGQGASYGYTF
TGTGCCAGCTCACCCTTGGGACAGGGGGCCTCCTATGGCTACACCTTC
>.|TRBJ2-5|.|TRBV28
CASSFPGAGETQYF
TGTGCCAGCAGTTTCCCAGGGGCGGGCGAGACCCAGTACTTC
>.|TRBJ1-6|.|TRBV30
CAWRGGHNSPLHF
TGTGCCTGGAGGGGGGGACATAATTCACCCCTCCACTTT
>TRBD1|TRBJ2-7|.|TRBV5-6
CASSSPGQGDYEQYF
TGTGCCAGCAGCTCCCCGGGACAGGGCGACTACGAGCAGTACTTC
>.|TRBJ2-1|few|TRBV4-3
CASSQEGEGEQFF
TGCGCCAGCAGCCAAGAAGGGGAAGGGGAGCAGTTCTTC
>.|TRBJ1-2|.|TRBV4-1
CASSQDREIYGYTF
TGCGCCAGCAGCCAAGATCGGGAAATCTATGGCTACACCTTC
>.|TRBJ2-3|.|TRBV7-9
CAESLPGGDTQYF
TGTGCCGAAAGCCTCCCGGGTGGGGATACGCAGTATTTT
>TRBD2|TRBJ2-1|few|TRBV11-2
CASRNWASGRENEQFF
TGTGCCAGCAGGAACTGGGCTAGCGGGAGAGAAAATGAGCAGTTCTTC
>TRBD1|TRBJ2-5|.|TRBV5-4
CASSSRDRDGETQYF
TGTGCCAGCAGCTCCCGGGACAGGGATGGAGAGACCCAGTACTTC
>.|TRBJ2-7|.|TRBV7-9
CASSSGQSYEQYF
TGTGCCAGCAGCTCAGGACAGTCCTACGAGCAGTACTTC
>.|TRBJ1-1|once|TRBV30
CAWSGRASDTEAFF
TGTGCCTGGAGTGGCAGGGCGTCGGACACTGAAGCTTTCTTT
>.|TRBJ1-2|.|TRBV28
CASSFGARIGGYTF
TGTGCCAGCAGTTTTGGGGCACGGATAGGTGGCTACACCTTC
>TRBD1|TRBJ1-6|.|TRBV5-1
CASSLVGAGGNNSPLHF
TGCGCCAGCAGCTTGGTGGGGGCAGGGGGAAATAATTCACCCCTCCACTTT
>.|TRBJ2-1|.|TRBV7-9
CASSLRGRQFF
TGTGCCAGCAGCTTAAGGGGCAGGCAGTTCTTC
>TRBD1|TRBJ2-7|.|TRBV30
CAWSVQGSPYEQYF
TGTGCCTGGAGTGTACAGGGGTCCCCCTACGAGCAGTACTTC